This T cell receptor (beta chain) was sequenced for a study of a mutant IDH1 vaccine in newly diagnosed glioma. Study-level background: Across weeks 1, 3, 5, 7, 11, 15, 19 and 23, patients received a vaccination each time, eight in all. Patients got their first vaccination 4-6 weeks after radiotherapy alone, or with temozolomide cycles. Patients got radiotherapy, temozolomide, or both beforehand, and most got both.

A note on this clone: As yet, its antigen is unknown.

The time point is: week 23, last vaccination. Topical imiquimod accompanied each vaccine dose, which consisted of 300 ug of mutant IDH1 20-mer peptide. The table came from immunoSEQ multiplex PCR; TCRdb's copy has only in-frame clones and leaves some out. This table holds approximately 44,000 clones, approximately 84% found once. V dropped 0 bases and J dropped 7; count of bases not matched to a gene: 7. The CDR3 spans 16 residues. Germline values: CDR1 SGHDN, CDR2 FVKESK. This TCR derives from a woman younger than 30 with glioma. Some clones in this sample may be carry-over from other donors' samples. The chain employs TRBV14 and TRBJ2-1; 9 bases agree with TRBD2. The starting material was PBMCs, obtained from a glioma patient whose treatment included an IDH1 peptide vaccine. CDR3 DNA sequence: TGTGCCAGCAGCCAAGATTACCTAGCGGGGCGTAATGAGCAGTTCTTC. This codes for CASSQDYLAGRNEQFF.